The entry below describes one T cell receptor (beta chain). Its specificity is not known. This PCR relied on a set of 60 Vbeta primers and 13 Jbeta primers. Measured with immunoSEQ multiplex PCR; TCRdb has only the in-frame clones, and not every one. Of 150,000 to 190,000 clones listed, around 79% were seen once; the top ten hold about 1.3%. The data were taken from a study of cytomegalovirus exposure and HLA in healthy donors. The CDR3 length is 16 residues. CDR1 and CDR2 from the germline V gene are SEHNR and FQNEAQ (reference sequence). Trimming took 2 bases from V and 0 from J, leaving 13 bases between them. General study findings and limits: Another analysis was done later, and it associated approximately 15,000 TCR beta sequences with HLA alleles at 0.05 false discovery rate. Serostatus for CMV was the only available immune exposure information. Later analysis showed most CMV-associated TCR beta chains appearing HLA-restricted. Differences between HLA loci emerged in a later analysis of TCR association rates, with DRB1 most and HLA-C fewest.

The sequence came from a young man in good health and CMV-seronegative. Sequenced input: PBMCs. V and J are TRBV7-9 and TRBJ1-1; the D gene is possibly TRBD1 (5 bases). Here the CDR3 reads CASSLPDRQLNTEAFF. The CDR3, as DNA: TGTGCCAGCAGCTTACCCGACAGACAGTTGAACACTGAAGCTTTCTTT.